This TCR beta chain derives from a study of shared clonotypes between healthy human individuals (dated by TCRdb to between 2020 and 2021). The study in broad terms: A couple of women and a few men aged 18 to 49 years were included in the cohort. To estimate repertoire size and how much clonotypes are shared between individuals, the study performed deep sequencing of blood TCR repertoires from about five healthy adults. For each donor, CD4 naive and CD4 memory were each given three plates, CD8 naive was given two plates, and CD8 memory was given one plate. To increase sequencing depth and limit assay-specific biases, different laboratories used diverse techniques to prepare libraries and sequence TCR repertoires. Each donor's leukapheresis produced roughly between roughly 0.9 and 9 billion PBMCs.

TCR CDR3 regions were amplified from genomic DNA by multiplex PCR using the deep immunoSEQ assay. Extracted genomic DNA from each cell subset was distributed evenly across all wells of several immunoSEQ 96-well plates, and each plate was treated as a replicate. For sorted subsets, approximately 190 ng genomic DNA, equal to about 30,000 T cell genomes, was loaded into each replicate PCR. Purified libraries were measured with a Qubit 3.0 fluorometer, size-checked on a Bioanalyzer 2100, and measured again with the KAPA Library Quantification kit. Every immunoSEQ 96-well plate was sequenced on a separate single-read 150-cycle Illumina NextSeq 550 flow cell. The source study handled its data this way. Because the immunoSEQ output included only junctional sequences and no quality scores, the filtering could not be the same as the filtering used for full-length reads. To assign V/J genes and CDR3, sequences were annotated against IMGT germline references using PyIR, a Python wrapper for IgBLAST v1.9. Any read was removed if the V/J assignment was weak (E-value above 1e-6), the CDR3 was missing, or the read contained stop codons, out-of-frame junctions, or ambiguous translated residues. V3J clonotypes were defined as sequences sharing the same inferred V gene, J gene, and CDR3 amino acid sequence. The percentage overlap between two repertoires was calculated by dividing the number of shared unique clonotypes by the size of the smaller repertoire. RTK rarefaction, the Chao1 estimator, and Recon v2.1 estimates of unobserved clonotypes were used to assess repertoire richness. Generation probabilities for all TCRbeta clonotypes obtained by the gDNA method from a handful of donors were computed using OLGA. TCRdb stores this immuneACCESS table with in-frame sequences only. Part of the clones is absent; in the studies checked, under half of the shortfall reflects unresolved V genes, and no reason is known for the rest. V and J calls and clone size are those listed in that table; D and trimming were worked out from the DNA. The sample table shows 700,000 to 950,000 clones, and about 97% are seen once. Of the sample, approximately 0.2% is held by the ten largest clones.

CD8 naive samples were obtained by positive selection for CCR7 among CD45RO-negative cells, yielding a CD45RA+CCR7+ population from which TemRA cells were excluded. Donors were healthy HIV-negative adults with no recently reported acute infections or vaccinations. All donors were Caucasian adults living in Nashville, Tennessee, USA. Blood was obtained by leukapheresis, after which PBMCs were separated by Ficoll-Histopaque density gradient centrifugation and cryopreserved in liquid nitrogen vapor phase. Analytical flow cytometry was used to check the purity and quantity of each magnetically sorted T cell population. From each sorted fraction, genomic DNA was isolated and quantified by UV absorbance on a Nanodrop 2000c. About this clone itself: Its cognate antigen has yet to be identified. One base away there is no much larger clone; base qualities are not given.

Study-level results and caveats: Incomplete sequencing was indicated by rarefaction of sorted-subset datasets, despite the large sequencing depth. Because the study included only a small number of donors, the genetic and exposure-history diversity represented was limited. Sampling was limited to blood, and TCR repertoires in tissue likely differ from TCR repertoires in blood. Larger estimated clonotype richness was generally found for naive subsets than for memory subsets. About 4.5% of naive CD4, roughly 3.6% of naive CD8, approximately 2.2% of memory CD4, and approximately 0.4% of memory CD8 clonotypes were shared across several donors. Compared with non-shared clonotypes, clonotypes shared by all four sorted-subset donors had higher generation probabilities. Based on pairwise subsampling, the degree of clonotype sharing among donors was expected to be affected by sequencing depth.

CDR3 length: 13 amino acids, cysteine to phenylalanine. CDR3 DNA only is kept here, 39 bases in frame from base 1. The junction shows trimming of 0 bases on V and 4 bases on J, plus 9 bases between the germline ends. CDR1 and CDR2 (GTSNPN, SVGIG) derive from the germline V gene (reference sequence). The chain is assembled from TRBV30 and TRBJ2-5, with the D gene not clear enough to name. This TCR was recovered from a young man in good health. Sequencing was carried out using naive CD8+ T cells sorted from blood. In light of the paper, this sample's cell subset or site label describes: CD45RA+CCR7+. The CDR3 reads CAWSVGFGETQYF. The DNA sequence is as follows: TGTGCCTGGAGTGTCGGTTTTGGAGAGACCCAGTACTTC.